The rows below give T cell receptor beta chains drawn from one sample of a study of blood T cell repertoires in COVID-19. Sequencing was performed with immunoSEQ multiplex PCR; in TCRdb, only in-frame clones are kept and a portion is missing. The sample consists of roughly 220,000 clones, 80% to 90% of them appearing once. What was sequenced was PBMCs or T cells enriched from blood (not recorded which). These receptors all come from a woman aged 35 to 49 with acute COVID-19. The CDR3 runs from the conserved cysteine through the conserved F or W. Each record gives: J gene, V gene, clone size, CDR3 protein. Size values are once, few and many counts, or a class for expanded clones, and some rows have none.

j_call: TRBJ1-2; v_call: TRBV7-2; clone_size: NA; cdr3_aa: CASSLVSQGGYGYTF
j_call: TRBJ2-5; v_call: TRBV6-5; clone_size: NA; cdr3_aa: CASTRGETQYF
j_call: TRBJ2-3; v_call: TRBV7-9; clone_size: NA; cdr3_aa: CASSSGGQTDTQYF
j_call: TRBJ1-1; v_call: TRBV14; clone_size: NA; cdr3_aa: CASSPGVGEGWKNTEAFF
j_call: TRBJ1-6; v_call: TRBV9; clone_size: NA; cdr3_aa: CASSDGQGLSHSPLHF
j_call: TRBJ2-1; v_call: TRBV5-1; clone_size: NA; cdr3_aa: CASSLVFQSGLGRQGASDNEQFF
j_call: TRBJ1-2; v_call: TRBV6-5; clone_size: NA; cdr3_aa: CATRGQGNYGYTF
j_call: TRBJ1-2; v_call: TRBV7-3; clone_size: NA; cdr3_aa: CASSPIPTGLYGYTF
j_call: TRBJ2-1; v_call: TRBV18; clone_size: NA; cdr3_aa: CASSPSSAGPYNEQFF
j_call: TRBJ1-3; v_call: TRBV7-9; clone_size: NA; cdr3_aa: CASSQTSPGNTIYF
j_call: TRBJ2-4; v_call: TRBV18; clone_size: NA; cdr3_aa: CASSPTSTGAKNIQYF
j_call: TRBJ1-4; v_call: TRBV5-1; clone_size: NA; cdr3_aa: CASSLPTGGLANEKLFF
j_call: TRBJ2-2; v_call: TRBV19; clone_size: NA; cdr3_aa: CASTDRAPNTGELFF
j_call: TRBJ2-5; v_call: TRBV7-2; clone_size: NA; cdr3_aa: CASSSGQGPETQYF
j_call: TRBJ1-1; v_call: TRBV19; clone_size: NA; cdr3_aa: CASSISGDTEAFF
j_call: TRBJ2-2; v_call: TRBV9; clone_size: NA; cdr3_aa: CASSYTGTGGTGELFF
j_call: TRBJ2-6; v_call: TRBV11-2; clone_size: NA; cdr3_aa: CASSLGTGGSGANVLTF
j_call: TRBJ1-5; v_call: TRBV3-1/TRBV3-2; clone_size: NA; cdr3_aa: CASSQDGGVGNQPQHF
j_call: TRBJ2-2; v_call: TRBV19; clone_size: NA; cdr3_aa: CASRQGPPNTGELFF
j_call: TRBJ1-2; v_call: TRBV25-1; clone_size: once; cdr3_aa: CASSRTGGDYGYTF
j_call: TRBJ1-5; v_call: TRBV2; clone_size: few; cdr3_aa: CASSEPRRNQPQHF
j_call: TRBJ1-6; v_call: TRBV9; clone_size: once; cdr3_aa: CASSGGQGNSPLHF
j_call: TRBJ1-5; v_call: TRBV3-1/TRBV3-2; clone_size: few; cdr3_aa: CASSQNPGGNQPQHF
j_call: TRBJ2-3; v_call: TRBV29-1; clone_size: NA; cdr3_aa: CSHTISTDTQYF
j_call: TRBJ1-5; v_call: TRBV5-6; clone_size: NA; cdr3_aa: CASSLGGQGRNQPQHF
j_call: TRBJ2-7; v_call: TRBV4-3; clone_size: NA; cdr3_aa: CASSQEMTGNEQYF
j_call: TRBJ2-3; v_call: TRBV18; clone_size: NA; cdr3_aa: CASSPPDGAGAIDTQYF
j_call: TRBJ2-7; v_call: TRBV9; clone_size: NA; cdr3_aa: CASSTTGSAHEQYF